The text below deals with one TCR beta chain. Participant ages covered about 18 to 89 years across about two dozen US areas. Donors in Cohort 3 who had recovered were those with two negative PCRs, healthcare professional clearance, or resolution of their symptoms. The sample belongs to a study of blood T cell repertoires in COVID-19. Across the whole study: Sources were T cells, B-cell-depleted T cells, or PBMCs; the material itself was cDNA or gDNA.

Methods used by the authors: Amplification of reference gene primers was used by the study to estimate nucleated cell counts. The protocol was immunoSEQ multiplex PCR, while the TCRdb copy is restricted to in-frame clones and leaves out a portion. V and J calls and clone size follow that table, whereas D and trimming were derived from the DNA. The sample holds hundreds of thousands of clones, 80% to 90% seen once. Germline loops: CDR1 MGHRA, CDR2 YSYEKL. The CDR3 runs to 16 residues. V lost 0 bases to trimming and J lost 6 bases, with 15 bases between them. The sequencing input was PBMCs or T cells enriched from blood (not recorded which). The rearrangement links TRBV4-1 to TRBJ1-5, with D possibly matching TRBD1 (6 bases). The receptor comes from a man under 40 who had recovered from COVID-19. In DNA form, the CDR3 reads TGCGCCAGCAGCCAAGAATACGGGGTGGGGGCTCAGCCCCAGCATTTT. Its translation is CASSQEYGVGAQPQHF.